A selection of T cell receptor beta chains follows, all from one sample in a study of tumor-infiltrating lymphocytes in primary liver carcinoma. TCRdb re-analysed the multiplex PCR reads in MiXCR, keeping a single row per CDR3 protein. The table records over 250,000 distinct CDR3 sequences, around three fifths of them present only once. Sequencing input: peripheral blood. The source of these receptors is a woman younger than 45 with primary liver carcinoma and hepatitis B virus infection. The CDR3 runs from the conserved cysteine through the conserved F or W. A D gene is named only where the DNA matches it firmly. Not all rows give a size; the values are once, few, many and, for expanded clones, a class.

J gene | CDR3 length | V gene | D gene | clone size | CDR3 protein | CDR3 DNA
TRBJ2-1 | 15 | TRBV11-2 | TRBD2 | - | CASSLRTSVSNEQFF | TGTGCCAGCAGTTTAAGGACTAGCGTGAGTAATGAGCAGTTCTTC
TRBJ2-7 | 15 | TRBV11-2 | - | - | CVSSFTGQSAYEQYF | TGTGTCAGCAGCTTCACTGGGCAGTCAGCCTACGAGCAGTACTTC
TRBJ1-2 | 15 | TRBV5-6 | - | - | CASSFGPGTGGGCTF | -
TRBJ2-2 | 16 | TRBV5-1 | TRBD2 | few | CASHRLAGVGTGELFF | TGCGCCAGCCACAGACTAGCGGGAGTGGGCACCGGGGAGCTTTTTTTT
TRBJ2-2 | 13 | TRBV12-3/TRBV12-4 | - | - | CASTSWPTGELFF | TGTGCCAGCACCTCCTGGCCCACCGGGGAGCTGTTTTTT
TRBJ1-3 | 17 | TRBV7-9 | TRBD1 | few | CASSPSDRGLEGNTIYF | TGTGCCAGCAGCCCGTCGGACAGGGGACTTGAGGGAAACACCATATATTTT
TRBJ2-3 | 15 | TRBV6-2/TRBV6-3 | TRBD2 | many | CASSERLAGGDTQYF | TGTGCCAGCAGTGAACGACTAGCGGGAGGGGATACGCAGTATTTT
TRBJ1-1 | 13 | TRBV14 | - | - | CASSQAMNTEAFF | TGTGCCAGCAGCCAAGCTATGAACACTGAAGCTTTCTTT
TRBJ1-1 | 14 | TRBV6-1 | - | - | CASRSGRSNTEAFF | TGTGCCAGCAGATCTGGACGGTCGAACACTGAAGCTTTCTTT
TRBJ1-2 | 16 | TRBV7-8 | TRBD1 | - | CASSPQGQGANYGYTF | TGTGCCAGCAGCCCCCAGGGACAGGGGGCTAACTATGGCTACACCTTC
TRBJ1-4 | 14 | TRBV12-3/TRBV12-4 | - | - | CASSLRGVVEKLFF | TGTGCCAGCAGTTTAAGAGGGGTGGTTGAAAAACTGTTTTTT
TRBJ2-7 | 13 | TRBV6-2/TRBV6-3 | - | once | CASGDLTGYKQYF | TGTGCCAGCGGGGACCTGACGGGTTACAAGCAGTACTTC
TRBJ1-3 | 14 | TRBV11-2 | - | - | CACSIGGSGNTIYF | TGTGCCTGCAGCATCGGAGGCTCTGGAAACACCATATATTTT
TRBJ2-7 | 15 | TRBV4-3 | - | - | CTSSLTAGRTDEQYF | TGCACCAGCAGCCTAACGGCAGGGAGAACCGACGAGCAGTACTTC
TRBJ1-1 | 15 | TRBV4-3 | - | - | CPSSQVRIPGTEAFF | TGCCCCAGCAGCCAAGTTAGAATTCCGGGCACTGAAGCTTTCTTT
TRBJ2-3 | 14 | TRBV6-2/TRBV6-3 | TRBD2 | - | CASSNGLVPDTQYF | TGTGCCAGCAGTAACGGACTAGTTCCAGATACGCAGTATTTT
TRBJ1-5 | 15 | TRBV6-2/TRBV6-3 | - | few | CASSLDLNSNQPQHF | TGTGCCAGCAGCCTAGACCTCAATAGCAATCAGCCCCAGCATTTT
TRBJ2-1 | 14 | TRBV6-5 | - | - | CASRPGRSYNEQFF | TGTGCCAGCAGGCCTGGACGGAGCTACAATGAGCAGTTCTTC
TRBJ1-1 | 14 | TRBV6-1 | - | - | CASSVKGANTEAFF | TGTGCCAGCAGTGTAAAGGGAGCGAACACTGAAGCTTTCTTT
TRBJ2-1 | 15 | TRBV5-4 | TRBD2 | - | CVSSPSGRGYNEHFF | TGTGTCAGCAGTCCTAGCGGGAGGGGCTACAATGAGCATTTCTTC
TRBJ2-7 | 15 | TRBV4-1 | - | - | CASSPLLESSYEQYF | TGCGCCAGCAGCCCTCTCCTCGAGAGCTCCTACGAGCAGTACTTC
TRBJ2-2 | 14 | TRBV6-2/TRBV6-3 | - | - | CASSNDWDTGELFF | TGTGCCAGCAGTAACGACTGGGACACCGGGGAGCTGTTCTTT
TRBJ2-2 | 18 | TRBV11-2 | - | once | CASSSSAGTGTYTGELFF | TGTGCCAGCAGCTCCTCGGCCGGGACCGGGACTTACACCGGGGAGCTGTTTTTT
TRBJ2-4 | 17 | TRBV6-2/TRBV6-3 | - | many | CASSYSRSKGRMNIQYF | TGTGCCAGCAGTTACTCGAGAAGTAAGGGGCGAATGAACATTCAGTACTTC
TRBJ2-7 | 17 | TRBV11-3 | - | - | CASSPPGGFREMYKQYF | TGTGCCAGCAGTCCTCCCGGCGGATTCCGGGAAATGTACAAGCAGTACTTC
TRBJ2-7 | 19 | TRBV13 | - | once | CANSLNPYHLGGEGYEQYF | TGTGCCAACAGCTTAAACCCTTACCATCTTGGGGGAGAAGGCTACGAGCAGTACTTC
TRBJ2-1 | 15 | TRBV12-3/TRBV12-4 | TRBD1 | many | CASSYRQGSTSEQFF | TGTGCCAGCAGTTACCGACAGGGGTCAACGTCTGAGCAGTTCTTC
TRBJ1-1 | 12 | TRBV7-9 | - | - | CASSQSDAKAFF | TGTGCCAGCAGTCAATCGGACGCCAAGGCTTTCTTT
TRBJ2-7 | 15 | TRBV7-9 | - | - | CASSDSTEKGSLPYF | TGTGCCAGCAGCGACTCGACAGAGAAGGGCTCATTACCTTACTTC
TRBJ2-4 | 16 | TRBV6-2/TRBV6-3 | - | many | CASSPGRGEAKNIQYF | TGTGCCAGCAGTCCCGGCCGAGGGGAAGCCAAAAACATTCAGTACTTC
TRBJ1-5 | 15 | TRBV19 | - | once | CASSIGQRAYQPQHF | TGTGCCAGTAGTATAGGCCAGCGCGCTTATCAGCCCCAGCATTTT
TRBJ2-7 | 18 | TRBV4-2 | TRBD2 | - | CASSSAGTSPSDPYEQYF | TGTGCCAGCTCCTCAGCCGGGACTAGCCCTTCGGATCCGTACGAGCAGTACTTC
TRBJ2-7 | 15 | TRBV14 | TRBD2 | once | CASSHREAPEYEQYF | TGTGCCAGCAGCCACCGGGAGGCCCCTGAATACGAGCAGTACTTC
TRBJ2-5 | 16 | TRBV6-1 | - | - | CASSEGLGTLKETRYF | TGTGCCAGCAGTGAAGGGCTTGGGACTTTAAAAGAGACCCGGTACTTC
TRBJ1-1 | 12 | TRBV11-2 | - | - | CASSYVMTEAFF | TGTGCCAGCAGCTACGTAATGACTGAGGCTTTCTTT
TRBJ1-1 | 12 | TRBV6-1 | - | - | CSSSAQGTEAFF | TGTTCCAGCAGCGCACAGGGAACTGAAGCTTTCTTT
TRBJ2-7 | 14 | TRBV12-3/TRBV12-4 | - | many | CASSPRTRSYEQYF | TGTGCCAGCAGCCCTAGGACCCGATCCTACGAGCAGTACTTC